One sample yielded the 7 T cell receptor beta chains listed below, sequenced in a study of cytomegalovirus exposure and HLA in healthy donors. The PCR ran on 60 Vbeta and 13 Jbeta primers. Sequencing was performed with immunoSEQ multiplex PCR; in TCRdb, only in-frame clones are kept and a portion is missing. The table lists 150,000 to 200,000 clones, about four fifths of them singletons, with around 7.2% in the top ten. What was sequenced was PBMCs. The receptors stem from a man aged 25-45 years in good health and CMV-seropositive.

The V and J genes are TRBV29-1 and TRBJ2-1, with 7 nucleotides matching TRBD1. Per germline, CDR1 SQVTM and CDR2 ANQGSEA. The CDR3 extends over 19 amino acids. With V trimmed by 3 bases and J by 0 bases, 17 bases remained unmatched. The CDR3 DNA is TGCAGCGTTGAGCCCGTAGGGGACAGACAGGGTTTCTCCTACAATGAGCAGTTCTTC. Encoded protein: CSVEPVGDRQGFSYNEQFF.

V and J are TRBV6-4 and TRBJ2-3, with 8 bases fitting TRBD2. The CDR3 length is 15 residues. Germline V CDR1 and CDR2: MRHNA, SNTAGT. V dropped 5 bases and J dropped 0; count of bases not matched to a gene: 4. The CDR3 loop is CASSSTSGSTDTQYF. In nucleotides, the CDR3 is TGTGCCAGCAGTAGCACTAGCGGAAGCACAGATACGCAGTATTTT.

J is TRBJ1-2 and V is TRBV21-1; no check of the table's D call, TRBD1, against the DNA was made. TRBV21-1 constitutes a pseudogene. The CDR3 spans 12 residues. This CDR3 is CASRTENYGYTF. CDR3 DNA sequence: TGTGCCAGCAGAACAGAAAACTATGGCTACACCTTC.

CDR3 in amino acids: CAWSVRRITGELFF. In nucleotides, the CDR3 is TGTGCCTGGAGTGTAAGGCGGATTACCGGGGAGCTGTTTTTT. The gene calls are TRBV30 and TRBJ2-2; no definite D call. V was shortened by 0 bases and J by 5 bases, with 10 bases between the two germline ends. The CDR3 covers 14 residues. CDR1 is GTSNPN, CDR2 SVGIG, per germline (reference sequence).

This clone was recorded a few times. This chain connects TRBV7-2 to TRBJ1-4; 8 bases match TRBD1. This CDR3 contains 17 residues. Germline CDR1 is SGHTA and CDR2 is FQGNSA. J lost 8 bases, V lost 2 bases, and 13 bases had no gene match. CDR3 DNA: TGTGCCAGCAGCTTAAGGACAGGGTTTAGGAGTGGCGAAAAACTGTTTTTT. As protein: CASSLRTGFRSGEKLFF.

CDR3: CASSQVRDTYQETQYF. For the CDR3, the DNA is TGTGCCAGCAGCCAAGTCCGGGACACCTACCAAGAGACCCAGTACTTC. The chain combines TRBV4-2 with TRBJ2-5; possible D gene TRBD1, 6 bases. The ends were cut back, 1 base at V and 0 bases at J, with 12 bases in the middle. CDR1 LGHNA and CDR2 YNFKEQ come from the germline V gene. The CDR3 contains 16 residues.

The genes are TRBV5-1 and TRBJ2-2; 7 positions match TRBD1. Germline trimming cut 10 bases from V and 3 bases from J; bases unmatched to any gene: 9. The CDR3 contains 14 residues. The V gene's germline CDR1 is SGHRS and CDR2 YFSETQ. The CDR3 spells CAVKTQGDTGELFF. The CDR3 DNA reads TGCGCCGTTAAGACTCAGGGGGACACCGGGGAGCTGTTTTTT.